Presented here are 30 T cell receptor beta chains from one specimen sequenced in a study of blood T cell repertoires in COVID-19. Data came from immunoSEQ multiplex PCR; TCRdb stores just in-frame clones and leaves some out. The table lists about 200,000 clones, roughly 84% of them singletons, with under 15% in the top ten. Specimen: peripheral blood. Receptors originate from a human donor in a cohort sampled during active COVID-19.

The rearrangement uses TRBV28 and TRBJ2-5; D is undetermined. CDR1 is MDHEN and CDR2 is SYDVKM in the germline V gene. Between the trimmed V and J ends, which lost 6 bases and 1 base, there was a span of 9 bases. This CDR3 has 13 residues. DNA of the CDR3: TGTGCCAGCAGGACACAGCTCCAAGAGACCCAGTACTTC. As protein: CASRTQLQETQYF.

This clone was detected only once. The J gene is TRBJ2-7, the V gene TRBV20-1, with D hard to call. The length of the CDR3 is 11 residues. Germline values: CDR1 DFQATT, CDR2 SNEGSKA (reference sequence). The germline V and J ends were trimmed by 4 bases and 4 bases, with 8 bases remaining between them. The CDR3, as DNA: TGCAGTGCTATCCTATCTTACGAGCAGTACTTC. Protein: CSAILSYEQYF.

To note about this clone: One junction end does not reproduce the germline sequence, and a read error may be involved. The rearrangement joins TRBV6-5 to TRBJ2-7; 9 bases line up with TRBD2. This CDR3 comprises 16 residues. Germline V CDR1 and CDR2: MNHEY, SVGAGI. The CDR3 sequence: CASSYSVGLAAFEQYF. CDR3 coding DNA: TGTGCCAGCAGCTACTCCGTGGGACTAGCAGCTTTCGAGCAGTACTTC.

This clone appeared a few times. The J gene is TRBJ1-1, the V gene TRBV27; D possibly corresponds to TRBD1 (5 bases). CDR1 is MNHEY and CDR2 is SMNVEV in the germline V gene (reference sequence). Trimming removed 8 bases from V and 4 bases from J, with 20 bases in between. The CDR3 consists of 15 residues. The CDR3 DNA reads TGTGCCAGCCAAAGGAGAGGAGGGGAGATCACTGAAGCTTTCTTT. Translated, it gives CASQRRGGEITEAFF.

This chain joins TRBV6-5 and TRBJ1-4; D is possibly TRBD1 (6 bases). CDR1 and CDR2 from the germline V gene are MNHEY and SVGAGI. V lost 3 bases, J lost 8 bases, and 10 bases lay in between. The CDR3 consists of 13 residues. The CDR3 here is CASSYSGEEKLFF. In nucleotides, the CDR3 is TGTGCCAGCAGTTATTCAGGGGAGGAAAAACTGTTTTTT.

J is TRBJ2-5 and V is TRBV19, with 15 bases aligning to TRBD2. This CDR3 contains 20 residues. The J segment lost 5 bases and the V segment lost 3 bases, leaving 16 bases of the junction unmatched. In germline, CDR1 is LNHDA, CDR2 SQIVND (reference sequence). This chain's CDR3 is CASSILGLAGGPVRRETQYF. CDR3 sequence (DNA): TGTGCCAGTAGTATCCTAGGACTAGCGGGAGGGCCCGTCCGTCGGGAGACCCAGTACTTC.

The chain couples TRBV7-8 to TRBJ1-3, with D unresolved. The CDR3 is made up of 17 amino acids. The germline CDR1 and CDR2 sequences are SGHVS and FQNEAQ. The V gene lost 1 base and the J gene lost 4 bases, with 17 bases spanning the gap. CDR3 bases: TGTGCCAGCAGCTTAGTTGGAGGAATAGGCTCCGGAAACACCATATATTTT. This codes for CASSLVGGIGSGNTIYF.

This chain joins TRBV11-2 and TRBJ2-2, with D possibly TRBD1 on 5 matching bases. This CDR3 is built from 14 residues. With 1 base removed from V and 6 bases from J, the gap between germline ends came to 9 bases. In germline, CDR1 is SGHAT, CDR2 FQNNGV. CDR3 in DNA: TGTGCCAGCAGCTTAGTTGGCAGGGCCGGGGAGCTGTTTTTT. Translated: CASSLVGRAGELFF. The variable domain in full, with the rest retrieved from reference TRBV11-2 and TRBJ2-2, is EAGVAQSPRYKIIEKRQSVAFWCNPISGHATLYWYQQILGQGPKLLIQFQNNGVVDDSQLPKDRFSAERLKGVDSTLKIQPAKLEDSAVYLCASSLVGRAGELFFGEGSRLTVL.

The chain uses TRBV7-2 and TRBJ2-3, with TRBD2 as a possible D gene (5 bases). The germline V gene encodes CDR1 SGHTA and CDR2 FQGNSA. The V end lost 4 bases, the J end lost 7 bases, and 24 bases lay between the germline ends. The CDR3 totals 17 residues. This CDR3 is CASSYLGSVPGLNTQYF. Written as DNA, the CDR3 is TGTGCCAGCAGCTACCTAGGGAGCGTTCCTGGGTTGAATACGCAGTATTTT.

The chain uses TRBV28 and TRBJ2-7; TRBD2 matches 15 bases. The CDR3 contains 16 residues. Germline CDR1 is MDHEN and CDR2 is SYDVKM. J gave up 4 bases and V 6 bases, and 7 bases lay outside the gene matches. CDR3 in amino acids: CASSTGLAGGRYEQYF. In nucleotides, the CDR3 is TGTGCCAGCAGCACCGGACTAGCGGGGGGGAGATACGAGCAGTACTTC.

The rearrangement joins TRBV30 to TRBJ2-7; possibly TRBD1 for D (6 bases). Germline CDR1 is GTSNPN and CDR2 is SVGIG (reference sequence). The ends were cut back, 3 bases at V and 1 base at J, with 13 bases in the middle. CDR3 length: 14 residues. The CDR3 DNA reads TGTGCCTGGAGGGGAGTGGGGGCATCCTACGAGCAGTACTTC. The encoded protein is CAWRGVGASYEQYF.

The chain employs TRBV11-3 and TRBJ2-5; TRBD1 matches 8 bases. V shed 1 base, J shed 4 bases, and the junction held 8 bases outside the gene matches. Looked up from germline, CDR1 is SGHNT and CDR2 is YENEEA. CDR3 length: 16 amino acids. CDR3 sequence: CASSLGSRGPGETQYF. The DNA of the CDR3 is TGTGCCAGCAGCTTAGGGTCCAGGGGGCCGGGAGAGACCCAGTACTTC.

This clone was counted once. The chain combines TRBV29-1 with TRBJ2-1, with D perhaps TRBD2 (6 bases). Germline CDR1 reads SQVTM; CDR2 reads ANQGSEA. The V and J ends lost 5 bases and 6 bases respectively, with 8 bases between them. The CDR3 runs 11 residues. CDR3 nucleotide sequence: TGCAGCGTTTTTAGCGGCAATGAGCAGTTCTTC. It specifies CSVFSGNEQFF.

This clone has a single count. The rearrangement links TRBV18 to TRBJ2-5, with D tentatively TRBD1 (7 bases). The germline V gene has CDR1 KGHSH and CDR2 LQKENI. The CDR3 totals 14 residues. V shed 1 base and J shed 5 bases, with 11 bases lying between them. The CDR3 reads CASSPQQGRETQYF. The CDR3, as DNA: TGTGCCAGCTCACCACAACAGGGGAGGGAGACCCAGTACTTC.

The chain couples TRBV5-1 to TRBJ1-2; D gene ambiguous. The CDR3 sequence is 15 residues long. Trimming cost V 3 bases and J 5 bases, with 17 bases left between them. Looked up from germline, CDR1 is SGHRS and CDR2 is YFSETQ. The CDR3 here is CASSSSGVPKYGYTF. The CDR3 DNA reads as TGCGCCAGCAGCTCCTCAGGCGTACCCAAGTATGGCTACACCTTC.

The CDR3 nucleotides are TGTGCCAGCAGCCTATACAGGGGAGAGACCCAGTACTTC. Translated: CASSLYRGETQYF. The chain has TRBV14 and TRBJ2-5; 7 nucleotides agree with TRBD1. Trimming cost V 4 bases and J 4 bases; bases outside gene matches: 3. The CDR3 sequence is 13 residues long. CDR1 is SGHDN and CDR2 is FVKESK in the germline V gene.

The V and J genes are TRBV6-5 and TRBJ2-3; no clear D. Germline values: CDR1 MNHEY, CDR2 SVGAGI. The CDR3 totals 12 residues. The V and J ends lost 6 bases and 2 bases respectively, with 6 bases between them. The CDR3 here is CASRENTDTQYF. The CDR3 DNA follows: TGTGCCAGCAGAGAGAACACAGATACGCAGTATTTT.

The V gene is TRBV5-5, the J gene TRBJ1-3, with 7 bases that match TRBD1. The CDR3 totals 16 residues. Germline CDR1 and CDR2: SGHKS and YYEKEE (reference sequence). The J segment lost 0 bases and the V segment lost 4 bases, leaving 7 bases of the junction unmatched. CDR3 region: CASSLNRGLSGNTIYF. The CDR3 nucleotides are TGTGCCAGCAGCCTGAACAGGGGCCTCTCTGGAAACACCATATATTTT.

The chain has TRBV28 and TRBJ1-5; 10 bases are a match to TRBD1. J gave up 4 bases and V 3 bases, and 6 bases lay outside the gene matches. This CDR3 region has 16 residues. CDR1 and CDR2 from the germline V gene are MDHEN and SYDVKM. The CDR3 DNA reads as TGTGCCAGCAGTTTGACAGGGGGCCGGTTAAATCAGCCCCAGCATTTT. Translating it yields CASSLTGGRLNQPQHF. The full variable domain, rest sourced from reference TRBV28 and TRBJ1-5, is DVKVTQSSRYLVKRTGEKVFLECVQDMDHENMFWYRQDPGLGLRLIYFSYDVKMKEKGDIPEGYSVSREKKERFSLILESASTNQTSMYLCASSLTGGRLNQPQHFGDGTRLSIL.

This rearrangement joins TRBV5-1 to TRBJ2-5; possibly TRBD2 for D (6 bases). Per germline, CDR1 SGHRS and CDR2 YFSETQ. The CDR3 has 13 residues. V dropped 4 bases and J dropped 4 bases, with 11 bases sitting between them. CDR3 bases: TGCGCCAGCAGCGTACTAGCTGGAGAGACCCAGTACTTC. Amino acid sequence: CASSVLAGETQYF.

The V gene is TRBV2, the J gene TRBJ2-7; 9 positions agree with TRBD1. Germline loops: CDR1 SNHLY, CDR2 FYNNEI. V lost 6 bases to trimming and J lost 2 bases; unmatched junction nucleotides: 5. This CDR3 comprises 14 residues. CDR3 sequence reads: CASRAGTGTYEQYF. The CDR3 bases are TGTGCCAGCAGAGCCGGGACAGGGACCTACGAGCAGTACTTC.

This clone has only one observation. The V gene is TRBV19, the J gene TRBJ2-1; 7 positions agree with TRBD2. This CDR3 spans 14 amino acids. Unmatched junction bases numbered 6, after V lost 6 bases and J lost 4 bases. Germline loops: CDR1 LNHDA, CDR2 SQIVND (reference sequence). CDR3 nucleotide sequence: TGTGCCAGTAGCCCCGGGACTAAATACAATGAGCAGTTCTTC. Protein product: CASSPGTKYNEQFF.

This clone was found a few times. The genes are TRBV3-1 (or the pseudogene TRBV3-2) and TRBJ2-4; 8 nucleotides match TRBD1. Germline loops: CDR1 LGHDT, CDR2 YNNKEL (reference sequence). This CDR3 spans 17 amino acids. J lost 2 bases, V lost 2 bases, and 8 bases had no gene match. This CDR3 reads CASSQSADRVTKNIQYF. CDR3 bases: TGTGCCAGCAGCCAAAGTGCGGACAGGGTAACCAAAAACATTCAGTACTTC.

This chain uses TRBV5-1 with TRBJ2-5; 7 positions match TRBD2. V was clipped by 4 bases and J by 6 bases; unmatched bases: 30. This CDR3 spans 21 amino acids. Germline V gene lookup returns CDR1 SGHRS and CDR2 YFSETQ. CDR3 sequence reads: CASSLLTLQVQELAFLKTQYF. Written as DNA, the CDR3 is TGCGCCAGCAGCCTCCTTACCCTACAGGTACAGGAACTAGCGTTTCTCAAGACCCAGTACTTC.

The genes are TRBV27 and TRBJ1-5, with D possibly TRBD1 on 6 matching bases. Germline values: CDR1 MNHEY, CDR2 SMNVEV (reference sequence). V dropped 6 bases and J dropped 3 bases, with 9 bases sitting between them. The CDR3 has 13 amino acids. The DNA for the CDR3 is TGTGCCAGCAGGAACAGGGACAATCAGCCCCAGCATTTT. It encodes CASRNRDNQPQHF.

The rearrangement joins TRBV10-3 to TRBJ2-7; TRBD2 agrees at 8 bases. The CDR3 has 15 residues. Trimming took 3 bases from V and 4 from J; bases not matched to a gene: 8. The germline CDR1 and CDR2 sequences are ENHRY and SYGVKD. CDR3 DNA sequence: TGTGCCATCAGTGACTCTCCGACTAGCGATTACGAGCAGTACTTC. This encodes CAISDSPTSDYEQYF.

The V call is TRBV6-6, the J call TRBJ2-3; 12 bases align to TRBD2. This CDR3 has 16 amino acids. V was pared by 5 bases and J by 2 bases, with 5 bases of the junction left unmatched. The germline V gene encodes CDR1 MNHNY and CDR2 SVGAGI (reference sequence). The CDR3 sequence: CASSPRLAGVTDTQYF. As DNA, the CDR3 is TGTGCCAGCAGTCCCAGACTAGCGGGAGTCACAGATACGCAGTATTTT.

The genes are TRBV7-9 and TRBJ2-7; D is perhaps TRBD1 (6 bases). The V end lost 1 base, the J end lost 6 bases, and 10 bases lay between the germline ends. CDR3 length equals 13 residues. Per germline, CDR1 SEHNR and CDR2 FQNEAQ (reference sequence). The CDR3 spells CASSLGQGREQYF. In nucleotides, the CDR3 is TGTGCCAGCAGCTTAGGTCAGGGGCGCGAGCAGTACTTC. Full variable domain (rest looked up from reference TRBV7-9 and TRBJ2-7): DTGVSQNPRHKITKRGQNVTFRCDPISEHNRLYWYRQTLGQGPEFLTYFQNEAQLEKSRLLSDRFSAERPKGSFSTLEIQRTEQGDSAMYLCASSLGQGREQYFGPGTRLTVT.

This clone was found a few times. The rearrangement joins TRBV12-3 or TRBV12-4 to TRBJ1-3; possibly TRBD1 for D (5 bases). This CDR3 contains 13 residues. V was clipped by 7 bases and J by 9 bases, with 16 bases between them. The CDR3 is CASTGRVKSTIYF. The CDR3 DNA reads as TGTGCCAGCACCGGCAGGGTAAAAAGCACCATATATTTT.

This clone was seen more than once but under ten times. The CDR3 DNA reads TGCAGCGTAAGCAGAACAGGGGACACCGGGGAGCTGTTTTTT. Amino acids: CSVSRTGDTGELFF. The chain combines TRBV29-1 with TRBJ2-2, with TRBD1 matching over 7 bases. V shed 6 bases, J shed 3 bases, and the junction held 7 bases outside the gene matches. The CDR3 extends over 14 amino acids. Germline assignment: CDR1 SQVTM and CDR2 ANQGSEA.